This TCR beta chain was documented in a study of CD8 T cell repertoires and HIV-1 epitope variants. About the research overall: Separate wells received one of Twenty-five Gag or Nef variant peptides. The baseline condition was 1M T cells left uncultured.

Broader study findings: Beta chains alone show antigen proliferation, not cytokine profile or function.

Concerning this clone: Its antigen is not identified.

Assay used: immunoSEQ multiplex PCR; TCRdb lists only in-frame clones, some missing. Of about 7,100 clones listed, roughly 65% are singletons. The TCR sequence derives from a male donor with HIV. The sequenced material came from cultured CD8+ T cells derived from PBMCs.

This chain's CDR3 is CASSSGQGFYGYTF. CDR3 nucleotides: TGTGCCAGCAGCTCCGGACAGGGCTTCTATGGCTACACCTTC. This sequence joins TRBV11-2 and TRBJ1-2, with 8 bases fitting TRBD1. Germline assignment: CDR1 SGHAT and CDR2 FQNNGV. J gave up 4 bases and V 4 bases, and 5 bases lay outside the gene matches. The CDR3 extends over 14 amino acids.